This entry features one T cell receptor beta chain sequence. The antigen this receptor binds is unknown. Qualities for individual bases were not recorded, and no much larger clone is one base off. Preparation of the library involved the immunoSEQ multiplex PCR assay. TCRbeta CDR3 sequencing was carried out by an external provider as a commercial service. Processing in the source paper ran as follows. Productive nucleotide sequences and amino acid sequences obtained through in silico translation were used in the analyses. Diversity was measured with Renyi entropy across alpha values, using the median of 200 repeated subsamples to equalise sample size. The distance between each pair of repertoires was calculated as one minus the Chao-modified Jaccard index, which corrects for under-sampling, and this distance was used for clustering. Frequency-weighted overlap with synovial clonotypes was calculated across 200 sample sizes, using 200 draws without replacement for each, and the value reported was the one at the size of the smaller sample. The clones in this table, taken by TCRdb from immuneACCESS, are in-frame only. Not every clone is retained; where verified, under half of the shortfall comes from an unresolved V gene, and the cause of the rest is unknown. V, J and clone size derive from that table, while D and trimming were established from the DNA sequence. The sample records 1,800 or so clones, approximately 92% of which are singletons. The ten largest clones add up to roughly 3% of the sample.

The record originates from a study of circulating and synovial CD4+ cells in juvenile arthritis (dated by TCRdb to the mid-2010s). A note on the overall study: TCRbeta CDR3 repertoires of circulating HLA-DR+ CD4 T cells, bulk blood CD4 T cells and synovial CD4 T cells were compared within each patient. Repertoire sequencing was performed with the aim of confirming enrichment of synovial clonotypes in a circulating synovial-like CD4 T cell subset. Overall results and qualifications from the work: Lower diversity was observed in synovial and circulating pathogenic-like lymphocyte repertoires than in bulk blood CD4 repertoires, and some CPL samples were found to be as oligoclonal as synovium. Circulating pathogenic-like lymphocytes clustered together with synovial T cells and shared a substantially larger fraction of CDR3 sequences with synovium than bulk blood did. Because T cell genome counts differed by at least an order of magnitude between CPL and bulk blood CD4 samples, sample-size effects were addressed. Because overlap with synovium was found to increase with sequencing depth, the full repertoire overlap was likely underestimated by the measured shared-clonotype fractions. Traditional Vbeta family usage analysis did not detect the difference between circulating pathogenic-like lymphocytes and bulk blood T cells.

The CDR3 spans 13 residues, from the cysteine through the phenylalanine. CDR3 DNA only is kept here, 39 bases in frame from base 1. Taken from the germline V gene, the CDR1 and CDR2 loops are SGHNT and YENEEA. The germline V end is reduced by 6 bases and the J end by 2 bases; junction bases left unmatched: 3. The sequenced samples were obtained from patients with active juvenile idiopathic arthritis. Circulating pathogenic-like lymphocytes were obtained from less than 11 mL of blood per patient. Circulating pathogenic-like lymphocytes were isolated from peripheral blood mononuclear cells by sorting HLA-DR+CD14-CD3+CD4+CD25low/- cells. Cells were sorted right after thawing, and dead cells were excluded with Live/Dead Fixable Near-IR Stain. HLA-DR was chosen as the sorting marker because it is a surface protein apparently lacking signalling activity in T cells.

This clonotype originated in a human patient with juvenile idiopathic arthritis. Some clones in this sample may be carry-over from other donors' samples. In this chain, TRBV11-3 is recombined with TRBJ2-5, with 7 central nucleotides matching TRBD2. The material sequenced was HLA-DR+ CD4+ T cells from blood. This specimen's cell subset or site label, per the study, means: circulating pathogenic-like lymphocytes, sorted as HLA-DR+CD14-CD3+CD4+CD25low/- blood T cells. CDR3 protein: CASSWGGQETQYF. The bases read TGTGCCAGCAGTTGGGGGGGGCAAGAGACCCAGTACTTC.